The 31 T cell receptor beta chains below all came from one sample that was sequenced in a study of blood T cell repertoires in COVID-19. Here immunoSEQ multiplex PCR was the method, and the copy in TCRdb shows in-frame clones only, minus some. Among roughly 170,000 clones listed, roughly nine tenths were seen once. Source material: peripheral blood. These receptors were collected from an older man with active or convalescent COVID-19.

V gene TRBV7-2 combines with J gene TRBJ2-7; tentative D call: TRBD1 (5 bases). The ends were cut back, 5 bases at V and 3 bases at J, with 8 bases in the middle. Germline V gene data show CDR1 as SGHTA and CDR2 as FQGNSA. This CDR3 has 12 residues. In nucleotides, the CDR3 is TGTGCCAGCAGCGCGCAGGGCTACGAGCAGTACTTC. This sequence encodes CASSAQGYEQYF.

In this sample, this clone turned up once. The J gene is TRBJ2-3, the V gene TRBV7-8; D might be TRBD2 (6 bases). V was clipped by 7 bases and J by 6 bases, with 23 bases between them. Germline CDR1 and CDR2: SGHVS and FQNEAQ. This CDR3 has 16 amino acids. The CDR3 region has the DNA TGTGCCAGCAAGACCGGGGCGGGGATGGCGATTGATACGCAGTATTTT. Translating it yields CASKTGAGMAIDTQYF.

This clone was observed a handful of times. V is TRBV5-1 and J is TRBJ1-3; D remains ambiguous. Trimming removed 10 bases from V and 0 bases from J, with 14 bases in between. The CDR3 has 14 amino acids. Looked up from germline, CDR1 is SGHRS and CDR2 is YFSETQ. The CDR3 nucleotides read TGCGCCTCCTCCGACACCCGCTCTGGAAACACCATATATTTT. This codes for CASSDTRSGNTIYF.

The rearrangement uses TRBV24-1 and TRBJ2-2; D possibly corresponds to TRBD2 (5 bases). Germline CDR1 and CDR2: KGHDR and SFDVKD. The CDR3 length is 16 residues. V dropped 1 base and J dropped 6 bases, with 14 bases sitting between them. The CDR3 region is CATSDLAESSAGELFF. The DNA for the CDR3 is TGTGCCACCAGTGATTTAGCGGAATCCTCCGCCGGGGAGCTGTTTTTT.

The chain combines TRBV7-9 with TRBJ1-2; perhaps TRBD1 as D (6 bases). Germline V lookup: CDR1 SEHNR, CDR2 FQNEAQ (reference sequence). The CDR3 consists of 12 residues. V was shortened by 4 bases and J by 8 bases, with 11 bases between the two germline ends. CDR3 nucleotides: TGTGCCAGCAGCTCGCAGGGGTACGGCTACACCTTC. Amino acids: CASSSQGYGYTF.

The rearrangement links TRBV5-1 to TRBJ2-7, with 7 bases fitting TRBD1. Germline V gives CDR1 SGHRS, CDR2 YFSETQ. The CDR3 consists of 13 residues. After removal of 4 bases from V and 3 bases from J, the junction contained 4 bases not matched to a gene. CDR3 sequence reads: CASSRDSDYEQYF. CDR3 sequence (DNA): TGCGCCAGCAGCAGGGACAGTGACTACGAGCAGTACTTC.

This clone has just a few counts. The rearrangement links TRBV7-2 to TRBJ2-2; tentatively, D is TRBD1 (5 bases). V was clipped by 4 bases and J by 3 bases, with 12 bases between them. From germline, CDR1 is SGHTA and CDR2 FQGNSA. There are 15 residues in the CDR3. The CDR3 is CASSSLTGYTGELFF. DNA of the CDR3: TGTGCCAGCAGCTCGTTAACAGGATACACCGGGGAGCTGTTTTTT.

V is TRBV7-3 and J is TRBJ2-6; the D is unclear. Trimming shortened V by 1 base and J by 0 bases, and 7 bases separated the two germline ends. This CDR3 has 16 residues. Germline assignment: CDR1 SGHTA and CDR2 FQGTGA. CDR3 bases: TGTGCCAGCAGCTTAAGGGCCACCTCTGGGGCCAACGTCCTGACTTTC. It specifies CASSLRATSGANVLTF.

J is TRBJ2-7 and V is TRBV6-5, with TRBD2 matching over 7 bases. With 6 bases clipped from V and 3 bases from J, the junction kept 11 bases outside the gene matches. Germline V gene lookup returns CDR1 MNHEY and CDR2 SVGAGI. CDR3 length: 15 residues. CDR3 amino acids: CASRSGTTLGYEQYF. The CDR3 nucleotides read TGTGCCAGCAGGTCCGGGACTACCTTGGGCTACGAGCAGTACTTC.

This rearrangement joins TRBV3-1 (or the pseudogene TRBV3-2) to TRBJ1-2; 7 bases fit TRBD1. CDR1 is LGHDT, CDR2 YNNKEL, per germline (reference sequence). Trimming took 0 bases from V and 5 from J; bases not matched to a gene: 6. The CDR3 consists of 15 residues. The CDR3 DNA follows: TGTGCCAGCAGCCAAGATAGGGGGCCGGGGTATGGCTACACCTTC. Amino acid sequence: CASSQDRGPGYGYTF.

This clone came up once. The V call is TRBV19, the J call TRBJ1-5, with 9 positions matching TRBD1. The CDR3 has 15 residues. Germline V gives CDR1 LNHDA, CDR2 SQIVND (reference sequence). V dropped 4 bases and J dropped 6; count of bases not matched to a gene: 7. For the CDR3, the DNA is TGTGCCAGTAGTACCCCCGACAGGGGGATTCAGCCCCAGCATTTT. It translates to CASSTPDRGIQPQHF.

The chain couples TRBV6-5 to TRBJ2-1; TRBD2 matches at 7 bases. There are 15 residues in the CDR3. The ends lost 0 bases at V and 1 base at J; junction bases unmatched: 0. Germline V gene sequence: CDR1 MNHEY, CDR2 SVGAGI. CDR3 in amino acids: CASSYSAGSYNEQFF. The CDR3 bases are TGTGCCAGCAGTTACTCAGCGGGATCCTACAATGAGCAGTTCTTC.

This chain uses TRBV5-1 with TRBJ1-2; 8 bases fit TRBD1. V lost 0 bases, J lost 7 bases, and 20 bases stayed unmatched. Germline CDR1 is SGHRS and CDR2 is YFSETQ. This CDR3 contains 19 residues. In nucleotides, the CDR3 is TGCGCCAGCAGCTTGGGGGCGCCGGGACAGGCCCACATAAGGGGTGGCTACACCTTC. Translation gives CASSLGAPGQAHIRGGYTF. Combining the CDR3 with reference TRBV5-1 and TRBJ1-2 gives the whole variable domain KAGVTQTPRYLIKTRGQQVTLSCSPISGHRSVSWYQQTPGQGLQFLFEYFSETQRNKGNFPGRFSGRQFSNSRSEMNVSTLELGDSALYLCASSLGAPGQAHIRGGYTFGSGTRLTVV.

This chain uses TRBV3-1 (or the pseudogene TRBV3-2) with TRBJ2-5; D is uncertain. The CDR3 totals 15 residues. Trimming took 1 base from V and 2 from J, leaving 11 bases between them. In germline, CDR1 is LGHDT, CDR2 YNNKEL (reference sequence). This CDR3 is CASSQGRVYQETQYF. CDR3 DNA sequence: TGTGCCAGCAGCCAAGGTCGGGTTTATCAAGAGACCCAGTACTTC.

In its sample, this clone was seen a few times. CDR3 sequence reads: CASSPGQNSPLHF. Written as DNA, the CDR3 is TGTGCCAGCAGCCCGGGACAAAATTCACCCCTCCACTTT. V and J are TRBV2 and TRBJ1-6, with D perhaps TRBD1 (6 bases). The V end was cut by 6 bases, the J end by 7 bases, with 10 bases between. CDR1 and CDR2 (germline): SNHLY, FYNNEI. The CDR3 has 13 amino acids.

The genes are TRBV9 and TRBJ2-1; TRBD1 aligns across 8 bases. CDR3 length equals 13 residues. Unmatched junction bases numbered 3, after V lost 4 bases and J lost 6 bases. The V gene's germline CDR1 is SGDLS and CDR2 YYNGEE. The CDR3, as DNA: TGTGCCAGCAGCTATGACAGGGGCAATGAGCAGTTCTTC. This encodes CASSYDRGNEQFF.

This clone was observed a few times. CDR3 protein: CASSLGGTGFPYEQYF. The CDR3 DNA reads TGTGCCAGCAGCTTAGGAGGGACAGGGTTCCCCTACGAGCAGTACTTC. This chain links TRBV11-2 with TRBJ2-7; 9 bases line up with TRBD1. The V gene's germline CDR1 is SGHAT and CDR2 FQNNGV. The CDR3 has 16 residues. J was trimmed by 2 bases and V by 1 base; bases with no gene match: 6.

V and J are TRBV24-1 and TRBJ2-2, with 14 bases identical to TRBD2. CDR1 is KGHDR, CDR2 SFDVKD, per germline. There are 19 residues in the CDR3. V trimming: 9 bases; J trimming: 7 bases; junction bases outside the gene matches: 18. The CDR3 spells CATSLPGTSGRVFGGELFF. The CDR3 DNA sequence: TGTGCCACCTCCCTCCCTGGGACTAGCGGGAGAGTGTTTGGCGGGGAGCTGTTTTTT.

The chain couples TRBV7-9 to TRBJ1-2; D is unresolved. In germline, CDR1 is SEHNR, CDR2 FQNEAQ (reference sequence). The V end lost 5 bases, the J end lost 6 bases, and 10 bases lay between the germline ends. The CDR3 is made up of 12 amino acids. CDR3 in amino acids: CASSPPVDGYTF. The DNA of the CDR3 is TGTGCCAGCAGCCCCCCCGTTGATGGCTACACCTTC.

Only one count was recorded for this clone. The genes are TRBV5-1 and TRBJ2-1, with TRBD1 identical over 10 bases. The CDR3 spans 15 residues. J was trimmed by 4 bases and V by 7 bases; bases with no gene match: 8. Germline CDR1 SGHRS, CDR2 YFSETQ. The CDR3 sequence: CASGRGQGLYNEQFF. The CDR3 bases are TGCGCCAGCGGCCGGGGACAGGGGTTATACAATGAGCAGTTCTTC.

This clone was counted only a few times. CDR3 in amino acids: CASSDRAGNTEAFF. CDR3 nucleotides: TGTGCCAGCAGTGACAGGGCCGGCAACACTGAAGCTTTCTTT. The rearrangement uses TRBV6-1 and TRBJ1-1; D is possibly TRBD1 (5 bases). CDR1 is MNHNS, CDR2 SASEGT, per germline. The CDR3 is 14 residues long. V lost 3 bases and J 2 bases, leaving 10 bases between the germline ends.

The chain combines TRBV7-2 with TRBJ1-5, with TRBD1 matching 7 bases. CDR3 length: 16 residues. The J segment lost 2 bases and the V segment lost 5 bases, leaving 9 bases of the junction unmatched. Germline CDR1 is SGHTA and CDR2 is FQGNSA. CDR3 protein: CASSLTWTGRNQPQHF. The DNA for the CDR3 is TGTGCCAGCAGCCTAACCTGGACAGGACGCAATCAGCCCCAGCATTTT.

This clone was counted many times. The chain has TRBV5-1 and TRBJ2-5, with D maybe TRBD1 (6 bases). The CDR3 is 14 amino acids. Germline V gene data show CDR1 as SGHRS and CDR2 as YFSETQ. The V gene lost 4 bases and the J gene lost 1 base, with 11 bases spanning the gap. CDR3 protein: CASSLQGSQETQYF. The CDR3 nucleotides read TGCGCCAGCAGCCTACAGGGTAGCCAAGAGACCCAGTACTTC.

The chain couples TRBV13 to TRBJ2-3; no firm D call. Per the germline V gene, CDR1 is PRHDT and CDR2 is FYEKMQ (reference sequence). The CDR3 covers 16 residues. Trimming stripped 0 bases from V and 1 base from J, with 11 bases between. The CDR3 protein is CASSLGRVSGTDTQYF. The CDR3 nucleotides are TGTGCCAGCAGCTTAGGCCGGGTAAGCGGCACAGATACGCAGTATTTT. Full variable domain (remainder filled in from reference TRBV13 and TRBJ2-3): AAGVIQSPRHLIKEKRETATLKCYPIPRHDTVYWYQQGPGQDPQFLISFYEKMQSDKGSIPDRFSAQQFSDYHSELNMSSLELGDSALYFCASSLGRVSGTDTQYFGPGTRLTVL.

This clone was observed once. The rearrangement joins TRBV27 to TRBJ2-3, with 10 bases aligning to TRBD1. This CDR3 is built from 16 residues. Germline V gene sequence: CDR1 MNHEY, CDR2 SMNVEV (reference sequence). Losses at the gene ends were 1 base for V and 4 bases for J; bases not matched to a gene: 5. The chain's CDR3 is CASSLLAGQGADTQYF. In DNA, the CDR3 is TGTGCCAGCAGTTTATTAGCTGGACAGGGGGCAGATACGCAGTATTTT.

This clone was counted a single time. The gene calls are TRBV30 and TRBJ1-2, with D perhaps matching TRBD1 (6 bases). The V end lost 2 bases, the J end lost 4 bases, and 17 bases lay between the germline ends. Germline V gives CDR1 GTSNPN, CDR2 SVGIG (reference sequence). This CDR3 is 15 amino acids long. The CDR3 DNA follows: TGTGCCTGGAGTCACTGGACAGCCCCGGGCTATGGCTACACCTTC. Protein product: CAWSHWTAPGYGYTF.

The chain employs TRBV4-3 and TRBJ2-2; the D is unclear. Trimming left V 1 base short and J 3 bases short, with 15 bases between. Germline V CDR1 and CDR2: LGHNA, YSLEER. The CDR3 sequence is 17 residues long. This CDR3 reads CASSQGHPLSDTGELFF. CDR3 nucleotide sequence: TGCGCCAGCAGCCAAGGCCACCCCTTGTCAGACACCGGGGAGCTGTTTTTT.

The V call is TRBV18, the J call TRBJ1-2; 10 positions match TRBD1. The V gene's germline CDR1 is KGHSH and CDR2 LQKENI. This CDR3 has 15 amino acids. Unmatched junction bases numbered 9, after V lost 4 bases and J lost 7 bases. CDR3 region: CASSQRQGAGRGYTF. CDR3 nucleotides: TGTGCCAGCTCACAACGACAGGGGGCAGGTCGTGGCTACACCTTC.

CDR3 sequence: CAWSSWNEKLFF. The CDR3 bases are TGTGCCTGGAGTAGCTGGAATGAAAAACTGTTTTTT. J is TRBJ1-4 and V is TRBV30; D not resolved. Trimming stripped 2 bases from V and 5 bases from J, with 6 bases between. The CDR3 spans 12 residues. In germline, CDR1 is GTSNPN, CDR2 SVGIG (reference sequence).

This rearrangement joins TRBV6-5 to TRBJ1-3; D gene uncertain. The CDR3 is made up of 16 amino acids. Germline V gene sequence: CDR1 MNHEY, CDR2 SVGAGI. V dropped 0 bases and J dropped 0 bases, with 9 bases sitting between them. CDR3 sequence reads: CASSYSGVFSGNTIYF. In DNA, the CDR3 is TGTGCCAGCAGTTACTCCGGGGTCTTCTCTGGAAACACCATATATTTT.

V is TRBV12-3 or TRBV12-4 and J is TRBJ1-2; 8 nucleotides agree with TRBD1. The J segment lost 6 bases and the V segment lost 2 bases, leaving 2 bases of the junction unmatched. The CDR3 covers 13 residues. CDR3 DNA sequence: TGTGCCAGCAGTTTAATCAGGGGGCATGGCTACACCTTC. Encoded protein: CASSLIRGHGYTF.